This T cell receptor beta chain was obtained from a study of T cells after yellow fever vaccination. Whole-study results and caveats: Reappearing after the booster were most of the clones from primary vaccination (almost 97% CD4, about 88% CD8).

MiXCR, applied by TCRdb to the 5' RACE reads, yields one record per CDR3 protein. The sample comprises about 300,000 distinct CDR3 sequences, approximately 8% of which are singletons, and about 3.7% rests with the top ten. The CDR3 totals 12 residues. V was pared by 5 bases and J by 0 bases, with 8 bases between. The V gene's germline CDR1 is GTSNPN and CDR2 SVGIG (reference sequence). This clonotype was counted only a few times. Its cognate antigen is unknown. This receptor was identified in a man between 18 and 29 years old who received the YFV17D yellow fever vaccine. This chain uses TRBV30 with TRBJ2-7; unclear D gene. The specimen comprised CD4+ T cells sorted from PBMCs, sampled 5 days after the yellow fever booster vaccination. The CDR3 region has the DNA TGTGCCTGGCGATCAAGCTCCTACGAGCAGTACTTC. Protein: CAWRSSSYEQYF.